This TCR beta chain was profiled in a study of CD4 T cells in relation to SARS-CoV-2 and coronaviruses. The data were produced by immunoSEQ multiplex PCR, yet TCRdb's version contains in-frame clones alone and is incomplete. The table includes about 24,000 clones, about 80% detected once. Comments on this clone: Its cognate antigen is unknown.

There are 13 residues in the CDR3. CDR1 and CDR2 from the germline V gene are GTSNPN and SVGIG (reference sequence). V shed 2 bases and J shed 5 bases, with 13 bases lying between them. CD4+ T cells from unexposed donors were obtained before the COVID-19 pandemic (2011-2018). After less than 11 days of culture, CD4+ T cells were isolated. The TCR originated in a human donor in good health. The specimen was CD4+ T cells from PBMCs, cultured in vitro. The chain recombines TRBV30 with TRBJ2-7; D gene ambiguous. This CDR3 reads CAWSLWEIDEQYF. The DNA of the CDR3 is TGTGCCTGGAGTCTATGGGAAATAGACGAGCAGTACTTC.